The rows below give T cell receptor beta chains drawn from one sample of a study of CD8 T cells in ankylosing spondylitis. From the 5' RACE reads, TCRdb called clonotypes with MiXCR, one entry per CDR3 protein. Of about 360,000 distinct CDR3 sequences in the sample, 20% are singletons; the top ten hold about an eighth. The sample was blood, either unsorted or a sorted T cell fraction (not recorded which). The receptor source for this set is a male donor with ankylosing spondylitis or in good health (not recorded which). CDR3s include the opening cysteine and the closing phenylalanine or tryptophan. A D gene is named only where the DNA matches it firmly. The size field is filled for only some rows; it gives once, few, many or a size class.

>TRBV12-3/TRBV12-4|TRBJ2-3|few|TRBD2
CASSPPLGGDSTDTQYF
TGTGCCAGCAGTCCCCCCCTGGGGGGGGATAGCACAGATACGCAGTATTTT
>TRBV9|TRBJ2-2|NA|TRBD1
CASSTRTGMTGELFF
TGTGCCAGCAGCACAAGGACAGGGATGACCGGGGAGCTGTTTTTT
>TRBV4-1|TRBJ2-1|NA|NA
CASSLLSGNEQFF
TGCGCCAGCAGCCTACTTTCTGGCAATGAGCAGTTCTTC
>TRBV12-3/TRBV12-4|TRBJ2-7|NA|TRBD1
CASSPGQGPHYEQYF
TGTGCCAGCAGTCCAGGACAGGGGCCCCACTACGAGCAGTACTTC
>TRBV9|TRBJ2-2|few|NA
CASSVAGGGDGELFF
TGTGCCAGCAGCGTAGCGGGGGGCGGAGACGGGGAGCTGTTTTTT
>TRBV28|TRBJ2-3|few|NA
CASSLTRLGSTDTQYF
TGTGCCAGCAGTTTAACTAGACTAGGAAGCACAGATACGCAGTATTTT
>TRBV7-9|TRBJ2-3|few|NA
CASSPLTVSPSTDTQYF
TGTGCCAGCAGCCCCCTGACAGTGAGCCCTAGCACAGATACGCAGTATTTT
>TRBV25-1|TRBJ1-4|NA|NA
CASSELGTGVNEKLFF
TGTGCCAGCAGTGAATTAGGAACAGGTGTTAATGAAAAACTGTTTTTT
>TRBV12-3/TRBV12-4|TRBJ2-7|few|TRBD1
CASSLTGMDYEQYF
TGTGCCAGCAGTCTGACAGGGATGGACTACGAGCAGTACTTC
>TRBV12-3/TRBV12-4|TRBJ2-1|NA|TRBD1
CASSPWTGPLYNEQFF
TGTGCCAGCAGTCCTTGGACAGGGCCACTTTACAATGAGCAGTTCTTC
>TRBV9|TRBJ1-5|NA|TRBD1
CASSAGTGVSAPQHF
TGTGCCAGCAGCGCCGGGACAGGAGTTAGTGCGCCCCAGCATTTT
>TRBV5-4|TRBJ2-2|few|TRBD1
CASSLGTGGFGELFF
TGTGCCAGCAGCCTCGGGACAGGGGGTTTCGGGGAGCTGTTTTTT
>TRBV7-9|TRBJ2-5|many|NA
CASSLVSQETQYF
TGTGCCAGCAGCTTAGTCAGTCAAGAGACCCAGTACTTC
>TRBV5-8|TRBJ2-7|NA|NA
CASSLGGLQYF
TGTGCCAGCAGCTTAGGGGGGTTGCAGTACTTC
>TRBV27|TRBJ2-4|NA|NA
CASSSRGVQNIQYF
TGTGCCAGCAGTTCAAGGGGGGTGCAGAACATTCAGTACTTC
>TRBV12-3/TRBV12-4|TRBJ2-3|NA|TRBD1
CASRQGTGADTQYF
TGTGCCAGCAGACAAGGGACAGGGGCAGATACGCAGTATTTT
>TRBV2|TRBJ2-5|few|NA
CASSGTPSDTFGQETQYF
TGTGCCAGCAGTGGGACCCCTTCGGACACGTTTGGCCAAGAGACCCAGTACTTC
>TRBV12-3/TRBV12-4|TRBJ1-2|NA|TRBD1
CASSEDRIYGYTF
TGTGCCAGCAGCGAGGACAGGATCTATGGCTACACCTTC
>TRBV12-3/TRBV12-4|TRBJ2-2|NA|NA
CASSFLLSNTGELFF
TGTGCCAGCAGTTTCTTACTTTCGAACACCGGGGAGCTGTTTTTT
>TRBV12-3/TRBV12-4|TRBJ2-7|NA|NA
CASSAHVVAINEQYF
TGTGCCAGCAGTGCCCACGTGGTCGCGATAAACGAGCAGTACTTC
>TRBV4-1|TRBJ2-7|NA|NA
CASSPTAEQYF
TGCGCCAGCAGCCCTACGGCAGAGCAGTACTTC
>TRBV12-3/TRBV12-4|TRBJ1-2|NA|NA
CASSPQGFGYGYTF
TGTGCCAGCAGTCCTCAGGGTTTTGGCTATGGCTACACCTTC
>TRBV27|TRBJ2-2|few|NA
CASSLWQNTGELFF
TGTGCCAGCAGTTTATGGCAGAACACCGGGGAGCTGTTTTTT
>TRBV6-5|TRBJ2-7|NA|NA
CASRYRQEPYEQYF
TGTGCCAGCAGGTATAGACAGGAACCCTACGAGCAGTACTTC
>TRBV5-6|TRBJ2-5|NA|TRBD2
CASSLVRLAAETQYF
TGTGCCAGCAGCTTGGTAAGACTAGCTGCAGAGACCCAGTACTTC
>TRBV18|TRBJ2-7|NA|NA
CASSPPRISGGFPSYEQYF
TGTGCCAGCTCACCACCGCGGATAAGTGGGGGGTTTCCTTCGTACGAGCAGTACTTC
>TRBV12-3/TRBV12-4|TRBJ2-7|few|TRBD1
CASSLSGTGAYEQYF
TGTGCCAGCAGTTTATCGGGGACAGGGGCCTACGAGCAGTACTTC